Following are 27 T cell receptor beta chains from one sample sequenced in a study of blood T cell repertoires in COVID-19. Using immunoSEQ multiplex PCR, the repertoire was profiled, and TCRdb retains in-frame clones only, with some absent. The sample records about 58,000 clones, around 90% being singletons. Input material: peripheral blood. The source of these receptors is a man aged 60 to 69 with active COVID-19.

V and J are TRBV19 and TRBJ2-3, with 11 bases lining up with TRBD2. V gave up 4 bases and J gave up 2 bases; unmatched junction bases: 5. The CDR3 consists of 16 residues. Germline-derived CDR1 and CDR2 are LNHDA and SQIVND (reference sequence). DNA for the CDR3: TGTGCCAGTAGTAGACCTAGCGGGGGGACCACAGATACGCAGTATTTT. Protein: CASSRPSGGTTDTQYF.

The genes are TRBV7-3 and TRBJ2-2; TRBD1 might be the D (6 bases). Per germline, CDR1 SGHTA and CDR2 FQGTGA. V gave up 5 bases and J gave up 2 bases, with 12 bases separating them. The CDR3 is 15 amino acids. The CDR3 loop is CASSPIRGNTGELFF. The CDR3 region has the DNA TGTGCCAGCAGCCCTATCAGGGGTAACACCGGGGAGCTGTTTTTT.

This chain connects TRBV14 to TRBJ2-2, with D uncertain. V was shortened by 2 bases and J by 7 bases, with 8 bases between the two germline ends. CDR3 length equals 13 residues. Germline V lookup: CDR1 SGHDN, CDR2 FVKESK. The CDR3 coding sequence is TGTGCCAGCAGCCAATCTCCGTTCGGGGAGCTGTTTTTT. Protein: CASSQSPFGELFF.

The chain couples TRBV12-3 or TRBV12-4 to TRBJ2-1; a weak D match, TRBD2 (6 bases). There are 11 residues in the CDR3. Deletions cut 6 bases from V and 12 bases from J, with 12 bases between. CDR3 amino acids: CASSLTEGQFF. CDR3 DNA sequence: TGTGCCAGCAGCCTTACGGAGGGGCAGTTCTTC.

The chain has TRBV9 and TRBJ2-6; D is possibly TRBD1 (6 bases). From germline, CDR1 is SGDLS and CDR2 YYNGEE. This CDR3 has 16 amino acids. V was shortened by 3 bases and J by 0 bases, with 10 bases between the two germline ends. CDR3 nucleotides: TGTGCCAGCAGCGAGGGGGTTACCTCTGGGGCCAACGTCCTGACTTTC. It yields the protein CASSEGVTSGANVLTF.

This clone was found once. The chain couples TRBV19 to TRBJ1-2, with 7 bases aligning to TRBD1. Germline CDR1 and CDR2: LNHDA and SQIVND (reference sequence). This CDR3 is built from 12 residues. The J segment lost 6 bases and the V segment lost 7 bases, leaving 5 bases of the junction unmatched. The CDR3 DNA follows: TGTGCCAGTAACAGGGGAGTGGATGGCTACACCTTC. Its protein product is CASNRGVDGYTF.

The chain joins TRBV6-4 to TRBJ2-2, with TRBD2 as a possible D gene (5 bases). V gave up 4 bases and J gave up 6 bases, with 15 bases separating them. Germline CDR1 and CDR2: MRHNA and SNTAGT. The CDR3 runs to 15 residues. Here the CDR3 DNA reads TGTGCCAGCAGTGTCGACGCTAGCATCGCCGGGGAGCTGTTTTTT. This encodes CASSVDASIAGELFF.

The V and J genes are TRBV5-1 and TRBJ2-6; D possibly corresponds to TRBD1 (5 bases). The germline gives CDR1 SGHRS, CDR2 YFSETQ. The CDR3 is made up of 17 amino acids. V lost 2 bases to trimming and J lost 7 bases, with 19 bases between them. The CDR3 DNA follows: TGCGCCAGCAGCTTAGAGACAGACAAACCCGGTGCCAACGTCCTGACTTTC. It specifies CASSLETDKPGANVLTF.

The sample holds one count of this clone. The V gene is TRBV6-4, the J gene TRBJ1-1; the D is unclear. The germline V and J ends were trimmed by 5 bases and 3 bases, with 16 bases remaining between them. Germline CDR1 and CDR2: MRHNA and SNTAGT. This CDR3 spans 15 amino acids. CDR3 loop: CASSRSAEADTEAFF. Written as DNA, the CDR3 is TGTGCCAGCAGTCGAAGTGCGGAGGCGGACACTGAAGCTTTCTTT.

The chain is built from TRBV27 and TRBJ2-7; 9 bases map to TRBD1. The junction had 4 bases not matched to a gene; V was cut back by 4 bases and J by 3 bases. CDR1 and CDR2 from the germline V gene are MNHEY and SMNVEV (reference sequence). The CDR3 spans 14 residues. The CDR3 DNA reads as TGTGCCAGCAGTTGGACAGGGGAAGGCTACGAGCAGTACTTC. The encoded protein is CASSWTGEGYEQYF.

The CDR3 DNA reads TGCAGCGTTGCGGCGGGACGGGTTAATGAGCAGTTCTTC. The encoded protein is CSVAAGRVNEQFF. The rearrangement uses TRBV29-1 and TRBJ2-1; D may be TRBD2 (6 bases). The CDR3 is 13 amino acids. Germline V gene sequence: CDR1 SQVTM, CDR2 ANQGSEA. With 4 bases removed from V and 7 bases from J, the gap between germline ends came to 14 bases.

The V gene is TRBV7-9, the J gene TRBJ1-2; D possibly corresponds to TRBD1 (5 bases). The V gene's germline CDR1 is SEHNR and CDR2 FQNEAQ (reference sequence). V lost 5 bases and J lost 5, with 30 bases in between. This CDR3 contains 19 residues. Here the CDR3 DNA reads TGTGCCAGCAGCGTAACAGGCCTGGGAACCGGGCAGGTCTTATATGGCTACACCTTC. This codes for CASSVTGLGTGQVLYGYTF. Filled out from reference TRBV7-9 and TRBJ1-2, the complete variable domain reads DTGVSQNPRHKITKRGQNVTFRCDPISEHNRLYWYRQTLGQGPEFLTYFQNEAQLEKSRLLSDRFSAERPKGSFSTLEIQRTEQGDSAMYLCASSVTGLGTGQVLYGYTFGSGTRLTVV.

The genes are TRBV7-9 and TRBJ1-1; D remains ambiguous. The CDR3 runs to 13 residues. The V gene lost 6 bases and the J gene lost 2 bases, with 10 bases spanning the gap. CDR1 and CDR2 from the germline V gene are SEHNR and FQNEAQ (reference sequence). As DNA, the CDR3 is TGTGCCAGCAGGTTTCGGTATAACACTGAAGCTTTCTTT. This sequence encodes CASRFRYNTEAFF.

This chain links TRBV10-3 with TRBJ2-5; TRBD2 agrees at 11 bases. V was clipped by 6 bases and J by 2 bases; unmatched bases: 5. This CDR3 is built from 15 residues. Looked up from germline, CDR1 is ENHRY and CDR2 is SYGVKD. CDR3 protein: CAIRALAGDQETQYF. The CDR3 DNA reads TGTGCCATCAGAGCACTAGCGGGGGATCAAGAGACCCAGTACTTC.

This chain connects TRBV11-1 to TRBJ2-7, with 10 bases matching TRBD2. V lost 4 bases, J lost 3 bases, and 6 bases stayed unmatched. Germline V gene lookup returns CDR1 SGHAT and CDR2 FQDESV (reference sequence). CDR3 length equals 15 residues. This chain's CDR3 is CASSSGSGGLYEQYF. CDR3 sequence (DNA): TGTGCCAGCAGCTCGGGTAGCGGGGGGCTCTACGAGCAGTACTTC.

V usage is TRBV5-1 and J usage is TRBJ2-5; 8 bases are a match to TRBD2. The germline CDR1 and CDR2 sequences are SGHRS and YFSETQ. V lost 4 bases to trimming and J lost 5 bases; unmatched junction nucleotides: 4. The CDR3 runs 13 residues. The CDR3 region has the DNA TGCGCCAGCAGCCACCCTAGCGGGGAGACCCAGTACTTC. It codes for CASSHPSGETQYF.

The chain is built from TRBV19 and TRBJ2-3; 7 bases match TRBD1. In germline, CDR1 is LNHDA, CDR2 SQIVND (reference sequence). The CDR3 runs to 14 residues. V gave up 9 bases and J gave up 0 bases; unmatched junction bases: 6. This chain's CDR3 is CASHGQASTDTQYF. The CDR3 region has the DNA TGTGCCAGCCACGGACAGGCTAGCACAGATACGCAGTATTTT.

The chain uses TRBV11-2 and TRBJ2-1; 7 nucleotides align to TRBD2. Germline trimming cut 4 bases from V and 4 bases from J; bases unmatched to any gene: 7. The CDR3 extends over 15 amino acids. Looked up from germline, CDR1 is SGHAT and CDR2 is FQNNGV. The chain's CDR3 is CASSSAGLPYNEQFF. CDR3 bases: TGTGCCAGCAGCTCCGCGGGACTACCTTACAATGAGCAGTTCTTC.

DNA for the CDR3: TGTGCCAGCACCCGAGGGACAGAACTTGAAGCTTTCTTT. Translating gives CASTRGTELEAFF. The chain carries TRBV12-3 or TRBV12-4 and TRBJ1-1; 7 bases fit TRBD1. The CDR3 spans 13 residues. V was pared by 7 bases and J by 7 bases, with 9 bases of the junction left unmatched.

The rearrangement uses TRBV9 and TRBJ2-7, with 10 positions matching TRBD1. V was pared by 3 bases and J by 6 bases, with 3 bases of the junction left unmatched. CDR3 length equals 13 residues. Germline V lookup: CDR1 SGDLS, CDR2 YYNGEE. The CDR3 here is CASSERTGGEQYF. Written as DNA, the CDR3 is TGTGCCAGCAGCGAACGGACAGGGGGCGAGCAGTACTTC.

The chain carries TRBV5-4 and TRBJ2-3; D unresolved. CDR3 length: 12 amino acids. Germline V gene data show CDR1 as SGHNT and CDR2 as YYREEE (reference sequence). Trimming left V 0 bases short and J 4 bases short, with 3 bases between. The CDR3 DNA is TGTGCCAGCAGCTTGGTAGCAGATACGCAGTATTTT. Protein: CASSLVADTQYF.

This sequence joins TRBV7-8 and TRBJ2-7, with TRBD1 matching over 7 bases. This CDR3 comprises 15 residues. The germline gives CDR1 SGHVS, CDR2 FQNEAQ. V was pared by 4 bases and J by 5 bases, with 11 bases of the junction left unmatched. The CDR3 here is CASSYGGRGSNEQYF. As DNA, the CDR3 is TGTGCCAGCAGCTATGGGGGCAGGGGGTCCAACGAGCAGTACTTC.

The chain joins TRBV4-2 to TRBJ2-3; 7 bases fit TRBD2. V was clipped by 1 base and J by 6 bases; unmatched bases: 4. The length of the CDR3 is 14 residues. From germline, CDR1 is LGHNA and CDR2 YNFKEQ. The CDR3 spells CASSQGSGVDTQYF. CDR3 DNA: TGTGCCAGCAGCCAAGGGAGCGGGGTCGATACGCAGTATTTT.

The chain combines TRBV7-2 with TRBJ2-7, with TRBD1 identical over 10 bases. CDR3 length: 15 amino acids. J lost 5 bases, V lost 6 bases, and 10 bases had no gene match. The germline V gene encodes CDR1 SGHTA and CDR2 FQGNSA. The CDR3 sequence is CASRLGGTGVDEQYF. CDR3 DNA: TGTGCCAGCAGGTTGGGCGGGACAGGGGTAGACGAGCAGTACTTC.

The gene calls are TRBV9 and TRBJ1-2; possibly TRBD1 for D (6 bases). Germline values: CDR1 SGDLS, CDR2 YYNGEE. Trimming removed 4 bases at V and 1 base at J, with 14 bases between. This CDR3 spans 15 amino acids. CDR3 residues: CASSRTGMGNYGYTF. CDR3 bases: TGTGCCAGCAGCCGAACAGGGATGGGTAACTATGGCTACACCTTC.

This CDR3 is CASSYLVSYEQFF. Written as DNA, the CDR3 is TGCGCCAGCAGTTATCTAGTCTCATATGAGCAGTTCTTC. The chain carries TRBV5-1 and TRBJ2-1; D is uncertain. The CDR3 sequence is 13 residues long. The germline V gene has CDR1 SGHRS and CDR2 YFSETQ. V was pared by 5 bases and J by 8 bases, with 14 bases between.

The chain links TRBV6-2 or TRBV6-3 to TRBJ1-1; D is undetermined. The V end lost 5 bases, the J end lost 12 bases, and 19 bases lay between the germline ends. This CDR3 contains 13 residues. The germline V gene encodes CDR1 MNHEY and CDR2 SVGEGT. The CDR3 nucleotides are TGTGCCAGCAGTCCAAATGTTCTCGGTTTGACTTTCTTT. Amino acid sequence: CASSPNVLGLTFF.